This TCR beta chain was profiled in a study of blood T cells in healthy people across ages. Turning to the study itself: Capture via template switching afforded approximately one barcoded beta molecule per two T cells. Study results and limitations: Per million T cells, TCR beta diversity dropped roughly linearly as age increased. Both higher diversity and more naive CD4+ cells marked long-lived donors when set against aged donors.

Turning to this clonotype: The antigen is not known.

Next came a second PCR, run for about 6 to 12 cycles, which used a sample-barcoded 5' primer along with a J-beta primer mix. TCRdb fed the 5' RACE reads into MiXCR, producing one record per CDR3 protein. The repertoire holds 1.8 million or so distinct CDR3 sequences, with 35% to 50% as singletons. Approximately 10 milliliters of peripheral blood were drawn from each donor into EDTA-treated tubes. The CDR3 covers 13 residues. The germline CDR1 and CDR2 sequences are DFQATT and SNEGSKA (reference sequence). The sample consisted of blood. This rearrangement joins TRBV20-1 to TRBJ2-1, with 9 positions matching TRBD1. The J call could be wrong; TRBJ2-7 is a better fit for the DNA end. The source of this sequence is a human donor in good health. The CDR3: CSATRDRVSEQYF. CDR3 DNA sequence: TGCAGTGCTACGAGGGACAGGGTCAGCGAGCAGTACTTC.